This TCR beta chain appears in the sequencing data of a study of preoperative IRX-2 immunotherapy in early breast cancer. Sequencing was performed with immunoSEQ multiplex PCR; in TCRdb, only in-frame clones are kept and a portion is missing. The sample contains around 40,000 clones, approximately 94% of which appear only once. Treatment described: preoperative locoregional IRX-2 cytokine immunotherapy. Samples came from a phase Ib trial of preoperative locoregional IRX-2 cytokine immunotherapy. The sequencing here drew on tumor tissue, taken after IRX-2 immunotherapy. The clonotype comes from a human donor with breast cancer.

CDR3 nucleotides: TGTGCCAGCTCACCACCGGTGTCTCAAGAGACCCAGTACTTC. The encoded protein is CASSPPVSQETQYF. The chain has TRBV18 and TRBJ2-5; D uncertain. CDR1 and CDR2 (germline): KGHSH, LQKENI. The CDR3 consists of 14 residues. V was clipped by 0 bases and J by 2 bases, with 7 bases between them.